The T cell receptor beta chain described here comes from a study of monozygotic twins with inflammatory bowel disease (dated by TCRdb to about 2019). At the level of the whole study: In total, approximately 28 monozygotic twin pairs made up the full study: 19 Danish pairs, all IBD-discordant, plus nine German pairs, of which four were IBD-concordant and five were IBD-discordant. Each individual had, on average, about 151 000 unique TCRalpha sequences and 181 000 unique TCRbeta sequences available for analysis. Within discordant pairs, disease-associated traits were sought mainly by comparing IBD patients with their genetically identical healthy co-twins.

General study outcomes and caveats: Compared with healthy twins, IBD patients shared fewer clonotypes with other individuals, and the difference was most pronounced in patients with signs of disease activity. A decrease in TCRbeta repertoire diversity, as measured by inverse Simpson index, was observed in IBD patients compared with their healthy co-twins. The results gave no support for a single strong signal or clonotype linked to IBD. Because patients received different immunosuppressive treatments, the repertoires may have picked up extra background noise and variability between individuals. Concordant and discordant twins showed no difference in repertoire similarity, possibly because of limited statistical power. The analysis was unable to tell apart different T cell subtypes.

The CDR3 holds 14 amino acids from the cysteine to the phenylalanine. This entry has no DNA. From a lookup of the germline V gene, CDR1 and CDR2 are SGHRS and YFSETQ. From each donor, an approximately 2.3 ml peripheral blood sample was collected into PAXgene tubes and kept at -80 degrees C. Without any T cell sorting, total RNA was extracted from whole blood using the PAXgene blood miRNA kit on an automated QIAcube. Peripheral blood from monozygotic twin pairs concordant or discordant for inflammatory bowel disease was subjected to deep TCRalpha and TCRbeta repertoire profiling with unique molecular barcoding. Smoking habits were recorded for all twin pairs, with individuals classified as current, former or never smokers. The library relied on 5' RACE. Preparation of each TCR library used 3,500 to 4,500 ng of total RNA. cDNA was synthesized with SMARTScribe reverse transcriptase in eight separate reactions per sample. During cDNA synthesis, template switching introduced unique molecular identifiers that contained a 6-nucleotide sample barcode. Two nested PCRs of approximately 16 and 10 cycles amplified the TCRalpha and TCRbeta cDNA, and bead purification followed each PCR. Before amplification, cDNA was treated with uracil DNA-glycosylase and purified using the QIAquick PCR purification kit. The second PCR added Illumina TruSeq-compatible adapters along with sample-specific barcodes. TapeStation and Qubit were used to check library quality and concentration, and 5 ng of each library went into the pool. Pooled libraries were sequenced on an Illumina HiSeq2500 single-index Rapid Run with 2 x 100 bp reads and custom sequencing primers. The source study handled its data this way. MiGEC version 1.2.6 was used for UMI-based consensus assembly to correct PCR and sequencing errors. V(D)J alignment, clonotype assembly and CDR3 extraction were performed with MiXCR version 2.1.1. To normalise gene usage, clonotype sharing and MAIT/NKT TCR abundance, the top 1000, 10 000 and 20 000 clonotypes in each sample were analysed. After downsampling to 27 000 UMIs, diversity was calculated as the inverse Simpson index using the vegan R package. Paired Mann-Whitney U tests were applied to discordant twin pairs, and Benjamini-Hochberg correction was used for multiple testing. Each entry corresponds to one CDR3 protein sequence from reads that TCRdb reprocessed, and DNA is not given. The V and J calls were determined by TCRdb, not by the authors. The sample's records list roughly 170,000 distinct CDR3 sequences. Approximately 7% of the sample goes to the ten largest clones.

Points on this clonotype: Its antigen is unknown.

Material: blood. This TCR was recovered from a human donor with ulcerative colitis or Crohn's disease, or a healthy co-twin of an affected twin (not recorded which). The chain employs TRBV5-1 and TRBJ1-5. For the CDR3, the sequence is CASSLDSSNQPQHF.